The clone carrying this T cell receptor (beta chain) was seen a few times. With a J-beta primer mix and a sample-barcoded 5' primer, a second PCR ran about 6 to 11 cycles. From the 5' RACE reads, TCRdb called clonotypes with MiXCR, one entry per CDR3 protein. This sample has about 1.4 million distinct CDR3 sequences, with roughly 59% found just once. The CDR3 runs 13 residues. Trimming stripped 6 bases from V and 5 bases from J, with 13 bases between. The data belong to a study of blood T cells in healthy people across ages. Sequenced input: blood. The TCR comes from a man aged 18 to 35 in good health. This rearrangement joins TRBV12-3 or TRBV12-4 to TRBJ2-5; perhaps TRBD1 as D (7 bases). The CDR3 coding sequence is TGTGCCAGCAGGGTGACAGGGAGGGAGACCCAGTACTTC. This sequence encodes CASRVTGRETQYF.